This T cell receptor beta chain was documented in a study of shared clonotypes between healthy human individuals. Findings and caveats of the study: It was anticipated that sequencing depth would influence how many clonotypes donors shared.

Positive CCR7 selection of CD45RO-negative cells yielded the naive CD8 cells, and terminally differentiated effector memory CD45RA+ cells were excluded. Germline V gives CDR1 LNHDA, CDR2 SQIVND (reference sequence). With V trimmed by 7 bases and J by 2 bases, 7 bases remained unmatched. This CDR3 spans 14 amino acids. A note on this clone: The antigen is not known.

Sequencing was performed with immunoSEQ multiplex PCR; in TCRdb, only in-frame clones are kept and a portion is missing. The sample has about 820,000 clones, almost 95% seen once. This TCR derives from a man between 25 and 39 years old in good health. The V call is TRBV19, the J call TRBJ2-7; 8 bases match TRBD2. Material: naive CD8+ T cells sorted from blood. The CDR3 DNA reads TGTGCCAGTACCCCGAGCGGGAGTGCCTACGAGCAGTACTTC. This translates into CASTPSGSAYEQYF.